Included here is one TCR beta chain sequence, with context. Its matching antigen is unknown. This specimen comes from a study of blood T cells in healthy people across ages. At the level of the study: T cells yielded about one barcoded beta molecule per two cells through template switching. Study-level findings and limits: With unsorted PBMCs, a conclusive comparison of naive versus antigen-experienced cells was not possible.

Combining a sample-barcoded 5' primer with a J-beta primer mix, a second PCR ran for roughly 7 to 12 cycles. MiXCR was run by TCRdb on the 5' RACE reads, yielding one entry per CDR3 protein. The sample yields about 1.4 million distinct CDR3 sequences, approximately 60% seen once. V was clipped by 6 bases and J by 9 bases; unmatched bases: 9. This CDR3 is 15 amino acids long. In germline, CDR1 is MNHEY, CDR2 SVGEGT. For every donor, a draw yielded about 9.7 milliliters of peripheral blood. The chain is built from TRBV6-2 or TRBV6-3 and TRBJ2-1; 12 bases fit TRBD2. The origin of this receptor is a man aged 18 to 29 in good health. Input material: blood. This CDR3 reads CASRPPSGGACEQFF. In DNA form, the CDR3 reads TGTGCCAGCAGGCCCCCTAGCGGGGGGGCTTGTGAGCAGTTCTTC.